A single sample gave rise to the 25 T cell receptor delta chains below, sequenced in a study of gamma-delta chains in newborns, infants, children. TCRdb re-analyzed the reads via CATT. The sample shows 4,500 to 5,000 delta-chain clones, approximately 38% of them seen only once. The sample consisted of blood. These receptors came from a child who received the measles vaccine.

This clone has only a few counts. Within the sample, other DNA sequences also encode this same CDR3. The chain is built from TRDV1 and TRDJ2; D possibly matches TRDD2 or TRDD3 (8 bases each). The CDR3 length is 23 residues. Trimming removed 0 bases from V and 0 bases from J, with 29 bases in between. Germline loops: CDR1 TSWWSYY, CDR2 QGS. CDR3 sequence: CALGELYPTSYIWGTALTAQLFF. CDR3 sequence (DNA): TGTGCTCTTGGGGAACTATATCCCACTTCCTACATCTGGGGGACTGCTTTGACAGCACAACTCTTCTTT.

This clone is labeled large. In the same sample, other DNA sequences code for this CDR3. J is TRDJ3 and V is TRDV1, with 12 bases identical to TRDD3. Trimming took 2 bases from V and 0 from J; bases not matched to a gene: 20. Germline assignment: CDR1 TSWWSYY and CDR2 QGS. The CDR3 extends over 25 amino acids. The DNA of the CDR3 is TGTGCTCTTGGGGAAAGGGGCACCCTACACTGGGGGATACTTCAAAGCTCCTGGGACACCCGACAGATGTTTTTC. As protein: CALGERGTLHWGILQSSWDTRQMFF.

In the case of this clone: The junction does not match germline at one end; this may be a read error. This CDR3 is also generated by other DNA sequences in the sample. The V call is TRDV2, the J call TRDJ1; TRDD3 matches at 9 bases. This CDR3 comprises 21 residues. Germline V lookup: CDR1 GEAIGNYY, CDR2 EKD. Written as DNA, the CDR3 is TGTGCCTGTGACCCCCGGCCTTCTCACCGTTTACTGGGGGAATATACCGATAAGCTCATCTTT. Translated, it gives CACDPRPSHRLLGEYTDKLIF.

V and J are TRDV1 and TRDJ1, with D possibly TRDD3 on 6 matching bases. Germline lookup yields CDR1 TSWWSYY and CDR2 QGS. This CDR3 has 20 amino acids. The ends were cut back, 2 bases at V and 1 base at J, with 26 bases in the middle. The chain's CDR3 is CALGEYALPGDYYCTDKLIF. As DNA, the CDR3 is TGTGCTCTTGGGGAATACGCCCTACCTGGGGACTACTATTGCACCGATAAACTCATCTTT.

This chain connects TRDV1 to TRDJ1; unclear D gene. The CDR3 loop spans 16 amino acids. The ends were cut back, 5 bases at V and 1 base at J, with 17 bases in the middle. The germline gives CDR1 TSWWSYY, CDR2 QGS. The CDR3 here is CALGKVNLYRTDKLIF. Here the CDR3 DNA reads TGTGCTCTTGGGAAGGTCAACCTCTACCGCACCGATAAACTCATCTTT.

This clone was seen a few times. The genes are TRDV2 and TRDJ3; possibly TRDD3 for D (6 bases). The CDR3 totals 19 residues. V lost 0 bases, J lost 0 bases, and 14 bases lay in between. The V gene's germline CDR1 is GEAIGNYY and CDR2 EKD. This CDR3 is CACDTAYGGSSWDTRQMFF. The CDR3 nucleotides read TGTGCCTGTGACACCGCTTACGGGGGGAGCTCCTGGGACACCCGACAGATGTTTTTC.

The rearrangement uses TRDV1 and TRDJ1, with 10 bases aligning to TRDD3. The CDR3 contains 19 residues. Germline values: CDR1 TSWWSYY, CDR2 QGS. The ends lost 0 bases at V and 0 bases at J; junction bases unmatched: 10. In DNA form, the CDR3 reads TGTGCTCTTGGGGAACTCACGTACTGGGGGATGGGGGACACCGATAAACTCATCTTT. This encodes CALGELTYWGMGDTDKLIF.

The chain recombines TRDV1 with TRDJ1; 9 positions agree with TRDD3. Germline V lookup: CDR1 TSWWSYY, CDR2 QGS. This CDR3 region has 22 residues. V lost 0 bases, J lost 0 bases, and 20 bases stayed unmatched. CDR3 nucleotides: TGTGCTCTTGGGGAACTAGAGTCTCCTCGTTCGTACTGGGGGACGTACACCGATAAACTCATCTTT. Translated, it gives CALGELESPRSYWGTYTDKLIF.

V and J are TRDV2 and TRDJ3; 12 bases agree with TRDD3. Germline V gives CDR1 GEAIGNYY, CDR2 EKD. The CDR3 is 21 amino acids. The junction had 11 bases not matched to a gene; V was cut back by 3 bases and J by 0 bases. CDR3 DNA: TGTGCCTGTGACGATGTACTGGGGGATACCCCTGGCTCCTGGGACACCCGACAGATGTTTTTC. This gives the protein CACDDVLGDTPGSWDTRQMFF.

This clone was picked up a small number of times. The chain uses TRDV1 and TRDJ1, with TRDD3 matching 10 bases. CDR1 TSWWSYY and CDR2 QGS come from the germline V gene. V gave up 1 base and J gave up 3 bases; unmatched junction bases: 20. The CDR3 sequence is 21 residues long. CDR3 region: CALGEPPYPTGGLNWSDKLIF. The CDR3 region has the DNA TGTGCTCTTGGGGAACCCCCTTATCCGACTGGGGGATTGAATTGGTCCGATAAACTCATCTTT.

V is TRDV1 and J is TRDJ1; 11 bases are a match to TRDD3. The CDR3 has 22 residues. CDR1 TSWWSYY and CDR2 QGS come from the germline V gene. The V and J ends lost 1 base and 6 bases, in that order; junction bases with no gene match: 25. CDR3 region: CALGERSSTNWGIVNRPYKLIF. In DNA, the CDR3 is TGTGCTCTTGGGGAACGAAGCTCGACCAACTGGGGGATAGTCAATCGCCCCTATAAACTCATCTTT.

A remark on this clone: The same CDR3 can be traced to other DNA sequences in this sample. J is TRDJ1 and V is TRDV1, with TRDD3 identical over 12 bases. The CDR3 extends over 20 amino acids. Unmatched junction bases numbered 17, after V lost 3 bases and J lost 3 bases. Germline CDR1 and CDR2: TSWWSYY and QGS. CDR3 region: CALGEQILWYWGILSDKLIF. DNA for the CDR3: TGTGCTCTTGGGGAGCAGATCCTATGGTACTGGGGGATACTCTCCGATAAACTCATCTTT.

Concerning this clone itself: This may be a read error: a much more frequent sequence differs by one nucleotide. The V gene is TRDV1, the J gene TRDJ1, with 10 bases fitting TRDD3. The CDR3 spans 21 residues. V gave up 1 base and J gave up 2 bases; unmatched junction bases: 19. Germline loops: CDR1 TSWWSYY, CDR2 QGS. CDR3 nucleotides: TGTGCTCTTGGGGAACGGGGTCCTGCGGAGGTACTGGGGGATGAAACCGATAAACTCATCTTT. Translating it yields CALGERGPAEVLGDETDKLIF.

CDR3 sequence reads: CALGELKVPHWGIGYATDKLIF. The CDR3 nucleotides are TGTGCTCTTGGGGAACTAAAGGTACCCCACTGGGGGATTGGCTATGCCACCGATAAACTCATCTTT. The chain uses TRDV1 and TRDJ1, with 10 bases lining up with TRDD3. CDR3 size: 22 residues. Germline V gene data show CDR1 as TSWWSYY and CDR2 as QGS. Losses at the gene ends were 0 bases for V and 1 base for J; bases not matched to a gene: 20.

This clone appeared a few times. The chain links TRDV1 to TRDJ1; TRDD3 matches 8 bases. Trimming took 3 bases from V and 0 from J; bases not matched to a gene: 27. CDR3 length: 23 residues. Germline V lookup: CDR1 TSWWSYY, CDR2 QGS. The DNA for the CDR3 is TGTGCTCTTGGGGACGCAGAAGGATTCCGCAAGTACTGGGGGTTCTCGTACACCGATAAACTCATCTTT. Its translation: CALGDAEGFRKYWGFSYTDKLIF.

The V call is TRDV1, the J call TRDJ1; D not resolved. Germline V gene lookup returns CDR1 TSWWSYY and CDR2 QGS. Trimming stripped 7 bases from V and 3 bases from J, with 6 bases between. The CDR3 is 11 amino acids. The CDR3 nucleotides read TGTGCTCTTGTACTGTCCGATAAACTCATCTTT. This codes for CALVLSDKLIF.

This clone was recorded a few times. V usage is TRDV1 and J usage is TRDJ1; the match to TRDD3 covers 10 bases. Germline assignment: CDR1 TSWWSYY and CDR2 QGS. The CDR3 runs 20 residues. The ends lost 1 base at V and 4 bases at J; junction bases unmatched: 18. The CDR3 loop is CALGEPFRGWGIPYYDKLIF. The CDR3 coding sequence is TGTGCTCTTGGGGAACCATTCCGGGGGTGGGGGATACCCTACTACGATAAACTCATCTTT.

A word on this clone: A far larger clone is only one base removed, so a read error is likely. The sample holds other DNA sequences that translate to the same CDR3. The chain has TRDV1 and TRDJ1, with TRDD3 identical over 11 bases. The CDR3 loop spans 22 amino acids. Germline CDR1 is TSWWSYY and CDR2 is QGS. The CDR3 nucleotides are TGTGCTCTCGGGGAATCCCCTGGGGGATACTTTTGGGCGTACGATTACACCGATAAACTCATCTTT. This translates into CALGESPGGYFWAYDYTDKLIF.

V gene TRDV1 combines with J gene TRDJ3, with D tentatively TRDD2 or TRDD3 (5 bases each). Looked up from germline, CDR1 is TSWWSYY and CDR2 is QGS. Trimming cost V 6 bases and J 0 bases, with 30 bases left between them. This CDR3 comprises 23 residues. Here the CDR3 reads CALGADFPYWLLRSSWDTRQMFF. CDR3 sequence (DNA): TGTGCTCTTGGCGCTGACTTCCCGTACTGGTTATTAAGGAGCTCCTGGGACACCCGACAGATGTTTTTC.

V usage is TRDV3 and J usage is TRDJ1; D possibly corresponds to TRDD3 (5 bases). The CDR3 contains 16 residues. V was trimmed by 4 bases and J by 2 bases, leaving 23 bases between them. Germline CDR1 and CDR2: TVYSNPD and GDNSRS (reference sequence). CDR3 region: CACCRGWAVGTDKLIF. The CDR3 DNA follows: TGTGCCTGTTGCCGGGGCTGGGCGGTAGGTACCGATAAACTCATCTTT.

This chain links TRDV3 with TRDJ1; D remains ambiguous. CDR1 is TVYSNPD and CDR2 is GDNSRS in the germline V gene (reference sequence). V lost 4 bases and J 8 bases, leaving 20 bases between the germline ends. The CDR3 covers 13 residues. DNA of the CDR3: TGTGCCTCCCCAGAACGATTCAGGGAGAAACTCATCTTT. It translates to CASPERFREKLIF.

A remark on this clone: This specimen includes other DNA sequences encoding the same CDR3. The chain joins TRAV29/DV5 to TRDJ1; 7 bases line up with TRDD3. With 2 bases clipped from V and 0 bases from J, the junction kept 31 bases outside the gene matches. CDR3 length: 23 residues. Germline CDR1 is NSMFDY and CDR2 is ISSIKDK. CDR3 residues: CAASVEGLPPTGVRTLYTDKLIF. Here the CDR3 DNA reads TGTGCAGCAAGTGTGGAGGGACTTCCCCCGACTGGGGTTCGAACCCTGTACACCGATAAACTCATCTTT.

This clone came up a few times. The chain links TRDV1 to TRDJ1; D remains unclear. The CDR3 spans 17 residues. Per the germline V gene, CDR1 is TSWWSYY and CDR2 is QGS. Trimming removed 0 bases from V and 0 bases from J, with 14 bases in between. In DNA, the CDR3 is TGTGCTCTTGGGGAACTGAAGGTGGGCCGGGACACCGATAAACTCATCTTT. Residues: CALGELKVGRDTDKLIF.

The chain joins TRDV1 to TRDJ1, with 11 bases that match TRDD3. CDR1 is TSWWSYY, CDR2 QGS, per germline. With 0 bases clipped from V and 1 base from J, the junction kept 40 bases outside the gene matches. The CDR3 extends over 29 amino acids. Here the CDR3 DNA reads TGTGCTCTTGGGGAACTTCCGAGCCCCGTCCTTTCCCTCCACGTTTCCCTTAAGTGGGGGATACGATGCACCGATAAACTCATCTTT. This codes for CALGELPSPVLSLHVSLKWGIRCTDKLIF.

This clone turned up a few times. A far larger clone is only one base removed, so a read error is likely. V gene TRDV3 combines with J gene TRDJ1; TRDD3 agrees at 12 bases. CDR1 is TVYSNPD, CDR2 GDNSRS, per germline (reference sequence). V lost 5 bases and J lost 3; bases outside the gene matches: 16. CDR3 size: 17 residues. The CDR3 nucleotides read TGTGCCCTTAAAACCGGCCGCTGGGGGATACGCGCCGATAAACTCATCTTT. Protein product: CALKTGRWGIRADKLIF.